This paragraph covers one T cell receptor beta chain sequence. Its matching antigen is unknown. The sample is drawn from a study of siplizumab effects on memory and regulatory T cells. General study points: Proliferating siplizumab-cultured Tregs lacked confirmed suppressive function. Solely a minor proportion of alloreactive clones could be assigned to unstimulated subsets. Most proliferating CD4+ or CD8+ clones, roughly 75-97%, had no naive or memory assignment.

The CDR3 length is 13 residues. J was trimmed by 8 bases and V by 5 bases; bases with no gene match: 8. Germline values: CDR1 SGHVS, CDR2 FNYEAQ. Some clones are missing from TCRdb's copy, which holds only in-frame ones; the method was immunoSEQ multiplex PCR. The sample shows about 13,000 clones, under 40% of them seen only once. For more than 5 days at 37°C, the mixed lymphocyte reaction cells were kept in coculture. The chain couples TRBV7-6 to TRBJ1-2; 7 positions match TRBD1. The origin of this receptor is a human donor in good health; the cells came from an allogeneic mixed lymphocyte reaction. Source material: CFSE-low (dividing) CD8+ T cells sorted from an allogeneic mixed lymphocyte reaction. CDR3 residues: CASSPGGSFGYTF. In DNA form, the CDR3 reads TGTGCCAGCAGCCCAGGGGGTTCTTTCGGCTACACCTTC.